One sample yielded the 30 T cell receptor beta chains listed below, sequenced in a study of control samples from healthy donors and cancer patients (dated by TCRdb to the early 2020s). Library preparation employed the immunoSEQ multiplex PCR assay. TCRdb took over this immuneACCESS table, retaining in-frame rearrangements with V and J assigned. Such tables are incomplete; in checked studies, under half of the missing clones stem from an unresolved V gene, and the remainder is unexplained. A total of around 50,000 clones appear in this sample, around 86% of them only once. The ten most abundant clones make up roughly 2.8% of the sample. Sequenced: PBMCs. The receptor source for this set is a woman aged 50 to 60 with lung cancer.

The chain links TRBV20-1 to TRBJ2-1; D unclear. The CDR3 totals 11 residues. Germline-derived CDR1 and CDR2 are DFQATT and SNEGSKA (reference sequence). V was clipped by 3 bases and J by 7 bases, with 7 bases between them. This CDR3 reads CSARSGNEQFF. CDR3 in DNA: TGCAGTGCTAGGTCCGGGAATGAGCAGTTCTTC.

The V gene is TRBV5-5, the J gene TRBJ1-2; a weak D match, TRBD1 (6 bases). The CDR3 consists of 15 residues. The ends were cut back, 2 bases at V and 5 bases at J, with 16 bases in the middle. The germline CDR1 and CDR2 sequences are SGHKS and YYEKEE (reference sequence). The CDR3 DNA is TGTGCCAGCAGCTTAACCGGGACACAGCAGTATGGCTACACCTTC. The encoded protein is CASSLTGTQQYGYTF.

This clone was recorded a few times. CDR3 loop: CASSIGTSGTLQETQYF. CDR3 nucleotides: TGTGCCAGCAGCATAGGGACTAGCGGGACCCTCCAAGAGACCCAGTACTTC. This chain joins TRBV9 and TRBJ2-5, with 13 bases matching TRBD2. The J segment lost 1 base and the V segment lost 4 bases, leaving 7 bases of the junction unmatched. Germline V lookup: CDR1 SGDLS, CDR2 YYNGEE. This CDR3 has 17 residues.

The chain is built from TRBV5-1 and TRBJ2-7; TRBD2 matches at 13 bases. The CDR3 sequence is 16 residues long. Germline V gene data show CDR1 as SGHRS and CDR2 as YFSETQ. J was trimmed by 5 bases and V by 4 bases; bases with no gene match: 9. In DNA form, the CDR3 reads TGCGCCAGCAGCCGGACTAGCGGGGGCCAACCCAACGAGCAGTACTTC. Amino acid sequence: CASSRTSGGQPNEQYF. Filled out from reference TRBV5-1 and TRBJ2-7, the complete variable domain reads KAGVTQTPRYLIKTRGQQVTLSCSPISGHRSVSWYQQTPGQGLQFLFEYFSETQRNKGNFPGRFSGRQFSNSRSEMNVSTLELGDSALYLCASSRTSGGQPNEQYFGPGTRLTVT.

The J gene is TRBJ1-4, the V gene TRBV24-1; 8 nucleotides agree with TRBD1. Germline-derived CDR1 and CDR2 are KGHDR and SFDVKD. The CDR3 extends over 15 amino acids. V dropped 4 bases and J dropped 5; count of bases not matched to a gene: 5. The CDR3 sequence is CATSDSGTGNEKLFF. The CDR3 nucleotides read TGTGCCACCAGTGACTCCGGGACAGGAAATGAAAAACTGTTTTTT.

The CDR3 protein is CASSDRVGAEAFF. CDR3 nucleotide sequence: TGTGCCAGCAGCGACAGGGTGGGGGCTGAAGCTTTCTTT. The rearrangement joins TRBV6-5 to TRBJ1-1; 7 positions match TRBD1. From germline, CDR1 is MNHEY and CDR2 SVGAGI. After removal of 6 bases from V and 6 bases from J, the junction contained 7 bases not matched to a gene. The CDR3 length is 13 residues.

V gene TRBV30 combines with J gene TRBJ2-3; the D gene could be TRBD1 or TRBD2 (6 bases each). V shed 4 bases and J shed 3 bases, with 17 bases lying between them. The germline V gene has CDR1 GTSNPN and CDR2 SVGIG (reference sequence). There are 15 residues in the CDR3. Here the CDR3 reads CAWIPSGGRTDTQYF. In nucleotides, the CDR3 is TGTGCCTGGATCCCTAGTGGGGGGCGGACAGATACGCAGTATTTT.

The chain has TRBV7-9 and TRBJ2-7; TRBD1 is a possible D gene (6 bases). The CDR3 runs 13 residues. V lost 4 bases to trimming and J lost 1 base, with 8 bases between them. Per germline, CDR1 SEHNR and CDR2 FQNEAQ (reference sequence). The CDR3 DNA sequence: TGTGCCAGCAGCTCGGACAGTTCCTACGAGCAGTACTTC. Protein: CASSSDSSYEQYF.

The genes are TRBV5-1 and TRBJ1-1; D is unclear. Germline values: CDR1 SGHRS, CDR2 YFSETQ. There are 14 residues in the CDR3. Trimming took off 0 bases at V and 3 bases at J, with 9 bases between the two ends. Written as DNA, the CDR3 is TGCGCCAGCAGCTTGGGGGAGTGGGACACTGAAGCTTTCTTT. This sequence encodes CASSLGEWDTEAFF.

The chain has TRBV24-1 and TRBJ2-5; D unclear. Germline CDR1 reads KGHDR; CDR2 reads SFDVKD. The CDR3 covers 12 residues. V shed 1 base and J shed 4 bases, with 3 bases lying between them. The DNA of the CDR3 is TGTGCCACCAGTGATTTCCGAGAGACCCAGTACTTC. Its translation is CATSDFRETQYF.

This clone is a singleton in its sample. CDR3 amino acids: CASSSTGPGYEQYF. CDR3 sequence (DNA): TGTGCCAGCAGTTCGACAGGGCCTGGCTACGAGCAGTACTTC. The genes are TRBV6-2 or TRBV6-3 and TRBJ2-7; 7 nucleotides match TRBD1. V lost 4 bases and J lost 3; bases outside the gene matches: 6. The CDR3 is 14 residues long. Germline V gene sequence: CDR1 MNHEY, CDR2 SVGEGT.

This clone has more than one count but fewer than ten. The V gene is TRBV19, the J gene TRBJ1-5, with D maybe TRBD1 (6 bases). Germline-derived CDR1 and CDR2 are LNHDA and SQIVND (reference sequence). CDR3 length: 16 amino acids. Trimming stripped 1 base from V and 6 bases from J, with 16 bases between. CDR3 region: CASSIGTGSRAQPQHF. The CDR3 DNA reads TGTGCCAGTAGTATAGGCACAGGGTCAAGGGCTCAGCCCCAGCATTTT.

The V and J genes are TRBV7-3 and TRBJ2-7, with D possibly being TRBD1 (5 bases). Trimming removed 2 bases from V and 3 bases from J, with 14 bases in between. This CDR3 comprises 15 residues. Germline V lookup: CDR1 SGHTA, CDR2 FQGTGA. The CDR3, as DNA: TGTGCCAGCAGCTTAGGTTCAGGGCCGCTCTACGAGCAGTACTTC. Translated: CASSLGSGPLYEQYF.

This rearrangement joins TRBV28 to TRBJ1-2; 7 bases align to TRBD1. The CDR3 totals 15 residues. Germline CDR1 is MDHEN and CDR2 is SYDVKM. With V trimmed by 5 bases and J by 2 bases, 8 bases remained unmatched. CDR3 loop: CASSPQGDRNYGYTF. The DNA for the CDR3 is TGTGCCAGCAGTCCCCAGGGGGACCGAAACTATGGCTACACCTTC.

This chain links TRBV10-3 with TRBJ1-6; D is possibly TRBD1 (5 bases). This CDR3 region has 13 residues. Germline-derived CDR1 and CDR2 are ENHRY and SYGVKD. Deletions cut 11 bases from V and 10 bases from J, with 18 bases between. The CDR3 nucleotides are TGTGCCGTATTAGGGGAGCTCGGGTCACCCCTCCACTTT. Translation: CAVLGELGSPLHF.

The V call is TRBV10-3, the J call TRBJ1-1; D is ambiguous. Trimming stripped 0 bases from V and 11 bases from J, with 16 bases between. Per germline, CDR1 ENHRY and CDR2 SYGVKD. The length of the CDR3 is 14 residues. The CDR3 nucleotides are TGTGCCATCAGTGAGTCGAGGGCGGGGTTGTCCGCTTTCTTT. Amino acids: CAISESRAGLSAFF.

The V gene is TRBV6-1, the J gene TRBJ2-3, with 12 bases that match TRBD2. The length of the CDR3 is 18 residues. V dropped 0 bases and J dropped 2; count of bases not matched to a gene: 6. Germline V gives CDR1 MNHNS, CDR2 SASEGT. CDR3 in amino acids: CASSEALTSGGHTDTQYF. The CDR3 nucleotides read TGTGCCAGCAGTGAAGCGCTTACTAGCGGGGGGCACACAGATACGCAGTATTTT.

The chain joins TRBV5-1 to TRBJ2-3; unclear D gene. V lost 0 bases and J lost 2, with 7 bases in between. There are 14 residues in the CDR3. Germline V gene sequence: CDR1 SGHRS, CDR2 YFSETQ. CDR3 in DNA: TGCGCCAGCAGCTTGGCACAGAACACAGATACGCAGTATTTT. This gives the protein CASSLAQNTDTQYF. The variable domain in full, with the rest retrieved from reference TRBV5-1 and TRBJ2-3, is KAGVTQTPRYLIKTRGQQVTLSCSPISGHRSVSWYQQTPGQGLQFLFEYFSETQRNKGNFPGRFSGRQFSNSRSEMNVSTLELGDSALYLCASSLAQNTDTQYFGPGTRLTVL.

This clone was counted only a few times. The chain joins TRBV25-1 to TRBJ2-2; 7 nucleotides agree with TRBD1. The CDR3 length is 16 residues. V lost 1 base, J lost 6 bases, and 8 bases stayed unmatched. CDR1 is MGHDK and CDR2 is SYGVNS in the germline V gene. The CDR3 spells CASSELGGRRSGELFF. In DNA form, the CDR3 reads TGTGCCAGCAGTGAATTAGGGGGCAGGCGGTCCGGGGAGCTGTTTTTT.

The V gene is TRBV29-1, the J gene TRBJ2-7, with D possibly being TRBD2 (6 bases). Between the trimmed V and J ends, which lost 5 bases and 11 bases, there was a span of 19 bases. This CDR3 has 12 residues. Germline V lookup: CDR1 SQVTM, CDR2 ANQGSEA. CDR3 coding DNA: TGCAGCGTTACGAGGGGACTGGGTGAGGAGTACTTC. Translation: CSVTRGLGEEYF.

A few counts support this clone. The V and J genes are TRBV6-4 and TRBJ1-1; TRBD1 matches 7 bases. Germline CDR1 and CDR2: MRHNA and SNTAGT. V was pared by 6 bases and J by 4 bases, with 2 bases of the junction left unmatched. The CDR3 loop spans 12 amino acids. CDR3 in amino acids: CASSPGGTEAFF. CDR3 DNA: TGTGCCAGCAGCCCAGGGGGCACTGAAGCTTTCTTT.

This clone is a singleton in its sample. CDR3 in amino acids: CASSEVPAGGPQHF. CDR3 DNA: TGTGCCAGCAGTGAAGTTCCGGCCGGGGGGCCCCAGCATTTT. The rearrangement joins TRBV6-1 to TRBJ1-5; D is possibly TRBD1 (5 bases). Trimming removed 1 base from V and 9 bases from J, with 13 bases in between. The CDR3 extends over 14 amino acids. CDR1 is MNHNS, CDR2 SASEGT, per germline.

CDR3: CASSPSSGGPMNTEAFF. CDR3 DNA sequence: TGTGCCAGCAGCCCTAGTTCCGGGGGGCCAATGAACACTGAAGCTTTCTTT. The J gene is TRBJ1-1, the V gene TRBV14, with D perhaps TRBD1 (6 bases). V shed 4 bases and J shed 0 bases, with 18 bases lying between them. CDR1 is SGHDN, CDR2 FVKESK, per germline. This CDR3 has 17 residues.

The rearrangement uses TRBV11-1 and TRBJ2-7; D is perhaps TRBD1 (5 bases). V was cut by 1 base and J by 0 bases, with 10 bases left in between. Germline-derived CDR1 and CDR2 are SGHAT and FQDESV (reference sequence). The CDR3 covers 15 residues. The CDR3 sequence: CASSLGAGSSYEQYF. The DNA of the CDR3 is TGTGCCAGCAGCTTAGGAGCAGGGTCCTCCTACGAGCAGTACTTC.

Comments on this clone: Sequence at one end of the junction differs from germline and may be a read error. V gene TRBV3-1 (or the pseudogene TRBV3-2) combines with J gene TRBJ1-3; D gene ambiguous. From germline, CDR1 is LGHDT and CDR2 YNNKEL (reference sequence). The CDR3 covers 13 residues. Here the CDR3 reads CASSQDHQHIRAF. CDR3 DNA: TGTGCCAGCAGCCAAGATCATCAGCATATAAGAGCTTTT.

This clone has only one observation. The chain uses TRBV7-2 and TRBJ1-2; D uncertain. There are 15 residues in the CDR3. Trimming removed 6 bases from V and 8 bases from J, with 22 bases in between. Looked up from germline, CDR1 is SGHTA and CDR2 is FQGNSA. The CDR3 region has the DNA TGTGCCAGCAGTTTTACCCCGGACGCTGGAGGAGGCTACACCTTC. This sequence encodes CASSFTPDAGGGYTF.

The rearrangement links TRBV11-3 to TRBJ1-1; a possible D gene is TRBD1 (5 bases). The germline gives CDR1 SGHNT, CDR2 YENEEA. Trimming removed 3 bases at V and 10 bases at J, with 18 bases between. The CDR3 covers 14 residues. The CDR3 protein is CASSFESGGGRAFF. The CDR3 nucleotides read TGTGCCAGCAGCTTCGAATCTGGGGGAGGACGAGCTTTCTTT.

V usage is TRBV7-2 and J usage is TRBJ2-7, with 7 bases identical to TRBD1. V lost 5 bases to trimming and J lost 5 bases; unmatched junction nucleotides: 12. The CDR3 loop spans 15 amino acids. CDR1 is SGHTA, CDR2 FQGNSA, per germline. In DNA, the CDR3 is TGTGCCAGCAGCCTAAGGACAGGAACGACCGACGAGCAGTACTTC. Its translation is CASSLRTGTTDEQYF.

In DNA form, the CDR3 reads TGTGCCAGCAGCAAAGAGCCACAGGGGGCCAAAAACATTCAGTACTTC. As protein: CASSKEPQGAKNIQYF. The genes are TRBV6-2 or TRBV6-3 and TRBJ2-4; 7 bases match TRBD1. Looked up from germline, CDR1 is MNHEY and CDR2 is SVGEGT. The CDR3 spans 16 residues. V trimming: 6 bases; J trimming: 1 base; junction bases outside the gene matches: 9.

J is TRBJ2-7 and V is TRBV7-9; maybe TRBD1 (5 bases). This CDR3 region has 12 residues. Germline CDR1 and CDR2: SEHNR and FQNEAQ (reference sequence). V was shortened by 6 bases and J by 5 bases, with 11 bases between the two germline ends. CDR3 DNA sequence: TGTGCCAGCAGTCTCCAGGGCGACGAGCAGTACTTC. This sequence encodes CASSLQGDEQYF. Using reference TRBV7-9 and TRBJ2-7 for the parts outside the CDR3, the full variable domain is DTGVSQNPRHKITKRGQNVTFRCDPISEHNRLYWYRQTLGQGPEFLTYFQNEAQLEKSRLLSDRFSAERPKGSFSTLEIQRTEQGDSAMYLCASSLQGDEQYFGPGTRLTVT.